This T cell receptor beta chain was sequenced for a study of T-cell reconstitution after alpha-beta-depleted transplantation in children. Findings and caveats of the study: Roughly two months post-transplant, alpha-beta T cells reportedly originated from several hundred graft clones that had expanded.

Preparation of the TCRbeta library used unique molecular identifiers. TCRdb recomputed calls from the PCR reads with MiXCR, one row per CDR3 protein. The sample yields around 210,000 distinct CDR3 sequences, approximately 6.9% seen once. CDR1 is LGHNA and CDR2 is YSLEER in the germline V gene. Trimming took 0 bases from V and 2 from J, leaving 7 bases between them. The CDR3 is 14 amino acids. As regards this clonotype: The antigen remains unidentified.

The sequence derives from a boy aged 2 to 10 with acute lymphoblastic leukemia, due to receive a stem cell transplant. The source material was PBMCs, sampled before TCRalphabeta/CD19-depleted stem cell transplant. The chain uses TRBV4-3 and TRBJ1-1; D is unresolved. The CDR3 protein is CASSQEGRNTEAFF. CDR3 coding DNA: TGCGCCAGCAGCCAAGAGGGCAGAAACACTGAAGCTTTCTTT.